The 24 T cell receptor beta chains in this list originate from one sample, sequenced in a study of cytomegalovirus exposure and HLA in healthy donors. Both 60 Vbeta primers and 13 Jbeta primers went into the PCR. Only in-frame clones appear in the TCRdb table, and some are missing; sequencing was by immunoSEQ multiplex PCR. Counted here are roughly 120,000 clones, approximately 80% occurring once; the ten biggest clones make up about 1.8%. Material: PBMCs. The receptors stem from a man aged 50 to 60 in good health and CMV-seronegative.

The chain links TRBV7-2 to TRBJ1-2; D remains unclear. The CDR3 extends over 14 amino acids. V was clipped by 1 base and J by 6 bases, with 12 bases between them. The germline CDR1 and CDR2 sequences are SGHTA and FQGNSA. The CDR3 is CASSLVAGADGYTF. DNA of the CDR3: TGTGCCAGCAGCTTAGTAGCGGGCGCGGATGGCTACACCTTC.

V and J are TRBV5-1 and TRBJ2-5; 8 bases are shared with TRBD2. The V segment lost 4 bases and the J segment 0 bases; nucleotides outside the gene matches: 5. The CDR3 covers 15 residues. Germline CDR1 and CDR2: SGHRS and YFSETQ. For the CDR3, the DNA is TGCGCCAGCAGCCTCGGCGGGGGGTACCAAGAGACCCAGTACTTC. Translating gives CASSLGGGYQETQYF. Full variable domain (rest looked up from reference TRBV5-1 and TRBJ2-5): KAGVTQTPRYLIKTRGQQVTLSCSPISGHRSVSWYQQTPGQGLQFLFEYFSETQRNKGNFPGRFSGRQFSNSRSEMNVSTLELGDSALYLCASSLGGGYQETQYFGPGTRLLVL.

This chain uses TRBV5-5 with TRBJ2-5, with TRBD2 matching 9 bases. With V trimmed by 3 bases and J by 4 bases, 4 bases remained unmatched. CDR1 is SGHKS and CDR2 is YYEKEE in the germline V gene (reference sequence). This CDR3 is built from 14 residues. CDR3 sequence (DNA): TGTGCCAGCAGCTCCTTGACTAGCGGAGAGACCCAGTACTTC. Translation gives CASSSLTSGETQYF.

By its share, this clone is medium-sized (0.01 to 0.1%). This rearrangement joins TRBV6-1 to TRBJ1-5; tentative D call: TRBD1 (5 bases). V was trimmed by 7 bases and J by 6 bases, leaving 16 bases between them. The CDR3 totals 14 residues. CDR1 MNHNS and CDR2 SASEGT come from the germline V gene. The CDR3 loop reads CASTESGQGQPQHF. CDR3 bases: TGTGCCAGCACAGAATCAGGGCAGGGTCAGCCCCAGCATTTT.

The V gene is TRBV7-9, the J gene TRBJ1-4; D is perhaps TRBD1 (5 bases). V was clipped by 6 bases and J by 7 bases, with 18 bases between them. The germline gives CDR1 SEHNR, CDR2 FQNEAQ (reference sequence). The CDR3 loop spans 15 amino acids. CDR3 nucleotide sequence: TGTGCCAGCAGTCCTACAGGCGCTTCTGTTGAAAAACTGTTTTTT. It is translated as CASSPTGASVEKLFF.

V is TRBV30 and J is TRBJ2-1, with TRBD2 matching over 7 bases. The CDR3 is 13 residues long. Per the germline V gene, CDR1 is GTSNPN and CDR2 is SVGIG (reference sequence). V shed 4 bases, J shed 4 bases, and the junction held 4 bases outside the gene matches. CDR3 sequence (DNA): TGTGCCTGGACGCGGGGGACTTACAATGAGCAGTTCTTC. It translates to CAWTRGTYNEQFF.

A word on this clone: Within the sample, other DNA sequences also encode this same CDR3. The chain uses TRBV6-1 and TRBJ1-2; D uncertain. Germline CDR1 is MNHNS and CDR2 is SASEGT. The CDR3 runs 15 residues. Trimming left V 2 bases short and J 4 bases short, with 14 bases between. The CDR3 loop reads CASSELVSQVYGYTF. CDR3 DNA: TGTGCCAGCAGTGAATTGGTGAGTCAGGTCTATGGCTACACCTTC.

This chain joins TRBV2 and TRBJ1-2; no clear D. Per germline, CDR1 SNHLY and CDR2 FYNNEI. CDR3 length: 15 residues. Deletions cut 8 bases from V and 0 bases from J, with 16 bases between. The CDR3 sequence: CASRRSYLANYGYTF. The DNA for the CDR3 is TGTGCCAGCCGTCGAAGCTATCTCGCTAACTATGGCTACACCTTC.

Only a few counts were recorded for this clone. This chain links TRBV25-1 with TRBJ1-1; the D gene is possibly TRBD1 (5 bases). Germline values: CDR1 MGHDK, CDR2 SYGVNS. This CDR3 has 13 residues. V was pared by 4 bases and J by 2 bases, with 8 bases between. CDR3 protein: CASSVDRNTEAFF. In nucleotides, the CDR3 is TGTGCCAGCAGTGTCGACAGAAACACTGAAGCTTTCTTT.

The gene calls are TRBV5-5 and TRBJ1-4; 7 bases are shared with TRBD1. The CDR3 loop spans 14 amino acids. Germline V gene data show CDR1 as SGHKS and CDR2 as YYEKEE (reference sequence). Trimming removed 3 bases from V and 5 bases from J; junction bases left unmatched: 4. CDR3 sequence (DNA): TGTGCCAGCAGCTCACAGGGGACCAATGAAAAACTGTTTTTT. This codes for CASSSQGTNEKLFF.

This chain links TRBV6-6 with TRBJ2-7, with TRBD1 matching over 8 bases. Germline CDR1 is MNHNY and CDR2 is SVGAGI (reference sequence). The J segment lost 3 bases and the V segment lost 5 bases, leaving 12 bases of the junction unmatched. This CDR3 has 16 residues. DNA of the CDR3: TGTGCCAGCAGTCCCGGACAGGGACCTACCCTCTACGAGCAGTACTTC. It translates to CASSPGQGPTLYEQYF.

This chain joins TRBV11-2 and TRBJ1-4, with a possible D match to TRBD1 (6 bases). CDR1 is SGHAT, CDR2 FQNNGV, per germline. This CDR3 is 16 amino acids long. Deletions cut 5 bases from V and 0 bases from J, with 13 bases between. CDR3 in amino acids: CASSPRQAPTNEKLFF. DNA of the CDR3: TGTGCCAGCAGCCCCAGACAGGCCCCAACTAATGAAAAACTGTTTTTT.

This clone has more than one count but fewer than ten. This rearrangement joins TRBV5-4 to TRBJ2-1; 7 bases fit TRBD2. V was clipped by 0 bases and J by 4 bases; unmatched bases: 7. The CDR3 is made up of 16 amino acids. Germline CDR1 is SGHNT and CDR2 is YYREEE (reference sequence). The CDR3, as DNA: TGTGCCAGCAGCTTGGGGGGTCTAGCGGATTACAATGAGCAGTTCTTC. Protein: CASSLGGLADYNEQFF.

This clone was seen a handful of times. The chain recombines TRBV7-2 with TRBJ2-5, with D possibly being TRBD2 (6 bases). The germline gives CDR1 SGHTA, CDR2 FQGNSA. This CDR3 comprises 12 residues. Trimming removed 10 bases at V and 0 bases at J, with 9 bases between. The CDR3 here is CATRRDQETQYF. In DNA form, the CDR3 reads TGTGCCACCCGGAGGGACCAAGAGACCCAGTACTTC.

The rearrangement joins TRBV5-1 to TRBJ1-2; the D gene is possibly TRBD1 (6 bases). Trimming took 4 bases from V and 6 from J, leaving 19 bases between them. The germline gives CDR1 SGHRS, CDR2 YFSETQ. The CDR3 sequence is 15 residues long. The CDR3 region is CASSPISTGRNGYTF. CDR3 DNA: TGCGCCAGCAGCCCGATCAGCACAGGGCGGAATGGCTACACCTTC. Full variable domain (remainder filled in from reference TRBV5-1 and TRBJ1-2): KAGVTQTPRYLIKTRGQQVTLSCSPISGHRSVSWYQQTPGQGLQFLFEYFSETQRNKGNFPGRFSGRQFSNSRSEMNVSTLELGDSALYLCASSPISTGRNGYTFGSGTRLTVV.

This rearrangement joins TRBV7-6 to TRBJ1-5; D is undetermined. From germline, CDR1 is SGHVS and CDR2 FNYEAQ. The CDR3 runs 16 residues. Trimming removed 5 bases from V and 6 bases from J, with 20 bases in between. CDR3 sequence (DNA): TGTGCCAGCAGCCCCCCCCGGGGTCAGAGTGGTCAGCCCCAGCATTTT. Translation: CASSPPRGQSGQPQHF.

V is TRBV7-6 and J is TRBJ1-5; D ambiguous. CDR1 is SGHVS and CDR2 is FNYEAQ in the germline V gene. The CDR3 has 15 amino acids. V lost 2 bases and J lost 2, with 10 bases in between. CDR3 in DNA: TGTGCCAGCAGCTTAATGGCGGAAGGCAATCAGCCCCAGCATTTT. Its translation: CASSLMAEGNQPQHF.

This chain uses TRBV18 with TRBJ2-5, with D hard to call. The V end was cut by 3 bases, the J end by 2 bases, with 4 bases between. The germline gives CDR1 KGHSH, CDR2 LQKENI. This CDR3 has 12 residues. This chain's CDR3 is CASSPMQETQYF. CDR3 coding DNA: TGTGCCAGCTCACCTATGCAAGAGACCCAGTACTTC.

V usage is TRBV11-2 and J usage is TRBJ1-4; D not resolved. Germline-derived CDR1 and CDR2 are SGHAT and FQNNGV. The V end was cut by 0 bases, the J end by 7 bases, with 12 bases between. The CDR3 consists of 15 residues. CDR3 DNA sequence: TGTGCCAGCAGCTTAGATGAAGAGGCACCTGAAAAACTGTTTTTT. Protein product: CASSLDEEAPEKLFF.

The V call is TRBV6-5, the J call TRBJ2-7, with 12 positions matching TRBD1. The CDR3 loop spans 14 amino acids. Trimming removed 7 bases from V and 7 bases from J; junction bases left unmatched: 8. Germline lookup yields CDR1 MNHEY and CDR2 SVGAGI. CDR3 sequence (DNA): TGTGCCAGCATTCTCCGGGACAGGGGGCTTGAGCAGTACGTC. Translated, it gives CASILRDRGLEQYV.

The V call is TRBV7-2, the J call TRBJ2-7; D is ambiguous. The CDR3 extends over 15 amino acids. Trimming stripped 1 base from V and 1 base from J, with 11 bases between. CDR1 and CDR2 (germline): SGHTA, FQGNSA. The CDR3 sequence is CASSLEAMASYEQYF. The CDR3 DNA reads as TGTGCCAGCAGCTTAGAAGCGATGGCTTCCTACGAGCAGTACTTC.

The CDR3 DNA is TGTGCCAGCAGTGCTGTAGGGACAGGGGGCATCGGGGAGCTGTTTTTT. Its protein is CASSAVGTGGIGELFF. The chain joins TRBV6-4 to TRBJ2-2, with 12 nucleotides matching TRBD1. Germline values: CDR1 MRHNA, CDR2 SNTAGT. The CDR3 length is 16 residues. After removal of 4 bases from V and 7 bases from J, the junction contained 7 bases not matched to a gene.

The chain uses TRBV27 and TRBJ1-6; tentative D call: TRBD1 (6 bases). V lost 6 bases and J lost 0, with 30 bases in between. CDR3 length: 22 amino acids. The germline V gene encodes CDR1 MNHEY and CDR2 SMNVEV (reference sequence). The CDR3 bases are TGTGCCAGCAGCCCTATGTGGGGGGGGGCTCCGGACTTGAGCTCCTATAATTCACCCCTCCACTTT. This codes for CASSPMWGGAPDLSSYNSPLHF.

The chain has TRBV6-1 and TRBJ2-7, with TRBD1 matching 7 bases. The trim removed 6 bases at V and 3 bases at J, leaving 5 bases unmatched. This CDR3 is built from 13 residues. Per the germline V gene, CDR1 is MNHNS and CDR2 is SASEGT. CDR3 residues: CASSQGQLYEQYF. In nucleotides, the CDR3 is TGTGCCAGCAGCCAGGGACAGCTCTACGAGCAGTACTTC.